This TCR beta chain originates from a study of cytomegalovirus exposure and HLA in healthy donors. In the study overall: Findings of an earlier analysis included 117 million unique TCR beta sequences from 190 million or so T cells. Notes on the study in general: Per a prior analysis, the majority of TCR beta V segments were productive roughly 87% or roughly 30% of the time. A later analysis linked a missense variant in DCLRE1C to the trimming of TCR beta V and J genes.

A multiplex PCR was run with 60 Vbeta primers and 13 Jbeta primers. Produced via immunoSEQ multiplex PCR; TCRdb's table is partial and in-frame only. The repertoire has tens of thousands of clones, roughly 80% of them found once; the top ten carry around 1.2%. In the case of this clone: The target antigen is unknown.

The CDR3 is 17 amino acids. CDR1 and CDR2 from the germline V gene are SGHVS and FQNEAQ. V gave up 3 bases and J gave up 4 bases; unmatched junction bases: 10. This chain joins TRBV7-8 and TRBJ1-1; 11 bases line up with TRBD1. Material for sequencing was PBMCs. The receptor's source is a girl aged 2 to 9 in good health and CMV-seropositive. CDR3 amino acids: CASSFRDRGFGGTEAFF. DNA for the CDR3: TGTGCCAGCAGCTTTAGGGACAGGGGGTTCGGAGGCACTGAAGCTTTCTTT. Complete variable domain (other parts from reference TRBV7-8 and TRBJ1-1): GAGVSQSPRYKVAKRGQDVALRCDPISGHVSLFWYQQALGQGPEFLTYFQNEAQLDKSGLPSDRFFAERPEGSVSTLKIQRTQQEDSAVYLCASSFRDRGFGGTEAFFGQGTRLTVV.